The entry below gives a single T cell receptor beta chain sequence along with its context. The antigen this receptor binds is unknown. The input lacks base qualities; no much larger clone sits a single base away. The data stem from a study of blood T cell repertoires in COVID-19 (dated by TCRdb to the early 2020s). Some background on the complete study: Collaborator samples came from the United States, Italy and Spain and covered acute and convalescent phases of COVID-19. The prospective study material was composed of cDNA or gDNA derived from T cells, B-cell-depleted T cells, or PBMCs. Deeply sampled blood TCRbeta repertoires from subjects exposed to, actively infected with, or recovered from COVID-19 were included in the dataset. The repertoires were released in a freely available public database intended as a resource for research on the immune response to SARS-CoV-2. The samples were drawn from two sources: the first 160 participants of the ongoing ImmuneRACE study, and 1,000 to 1,500 subjects contributed by 6 global collaborators. The sample metadata nearly always contained a de-identified subject ID, COVID-19 status, age in years and sex. Where available, HLA class I and class II types were taken from metadata supplied by the sample provider and were not determined by assay-based typing. What the work shows at the level of the full study, not this receptor alone: The quantity of clinical and demographic metadata differed by source and by participant and was supplied without curation.

Taken from cysteine to phenylalanine, the CDR3 has 15 residues. Just CDR3 DNA is preserved here, 45 bases in frame from base 1. Sequences SGHNT (CDR1) and YENEEA (CDR2) are obtained from the germline V gene. The junction shows trimming of 1 base on V and 10 bases on J, and the gene matches do not reach 7 bases of it. TCRbeta CDR3 regions were amplified from genomic DNA by means of the immunoSEQ Assay, a bias-controlled multiplex PCR. As for the authors' bioinformatics: Within the assay, amplification of reference gene primers was used to estimate how many nucleated cells each sample contained. To quantify the absolute abundance of each unique TCRbeta CDR3 rearrangement, sequence reads were collapsed and filtered. For each sample, productive Simpson clonality was calculated as the square root of Simpson's diversity index over productive rearrangements. TCRdb took over this immuneACCESS table, retaining in-frame rearrangements with V and J assigned. Such tables are incomplete; in checked studies, under half of the missing clones stem from an unresolved V gene, and the remainder is unexplained. Clone size and the V and J calls come from that table; the DNA yielded D and trimming. The sample data list about 310,000 clones, and nearly 90% of these were observed just once. The top ten clones comprise approximately 4.5% of the sample.

Enrolling through a virtual design, the prospective study's participants ranged in age from roughly 18 to 89 years and lived across around 25 United States geographic areas. Cohort assignment in the prospective study relied on participant-reported clinical history from a screening survey and a study questionnaire. In the prospective study, whole blood, serum and a nasopharyngeal or oropharyngeal swab were collected from each participant by mobile phlebotomists. Participants in the prospective study had the option to provide additional blood draws and questionnaires over a roughly 2-month period. Before DNA extraction, blood samples from the prospective study were shipped at room temperature or frozen.

The rearranged chain carries TRBV11-3 and TRBJ2-1; 10 middle bases align to TRBD2. Material: PBMCs or T cells enriched from blood (not recorded which). This clonotype originated in a woman in her late teens or twenties with acute COVID-19. The CDR3 region has the sequence CASSLGLAGVEEQFF. The sequence in DNA is TGTGCCAGCAGCTTAGGTCTAGCGGGAGTGGAGGAGCAGTTCTTC.